This TCR beta chain was captured by sequencing in a study of blood T cells in healthy people across ages. It was with a sample-barcoded 5' primer and a J-beta primer mix that a second PCR of roughly 6 to 12 cycles was run. TCRdb redid the calling of the 5' RACE reads with MiXCR, one entry per CDR3 protein. The table includes fewer than 700,000 distinct CDR3 sequences, roughly 43% detected once. CDR1 and CDR2 (germline): LNHNV, YYDKDF (reference sequence). CDR3 length equals 13 residues. Trimming left V 5 bases short and J 5 bases short, with 13 bases between. Every participating donor contributed 8.5 to 10 milliliters of peripheral blood through a draw. This clonotype has ten or more counts.

Sequencing was performed on blood. This receptor was taken from an elderly man in good health. This chain connects TRBV15 to TRBJ2-7; D ambiguous. CDR3 coding DNA: TGTGCCACCAGCGCGACATTTTCCCACGAGCAGTACTTC. Protein: CATSATFSHEQYF.